Each of the 28 T cell receptor beta chains below was sequenced from the same sample in a study of CD8+ T cells in alopecia areata. Described treatment: oral pan-JAK inhibitor, 5-10 mg twice daily. RNA was extracted and reverse transcribed into cDNA as the sequencing template. TCRdb's table, derived via immunoSEQ multiplex PCR, lists solely in-frame clones and lacks some. This sample yields 200,000 to 250,000 clones, of which 50% to 75% are seen a single time; 4% to 4.5% belongs to the top ten. Material: CD4+ T cells sorted from blood, obtained at week 4, from a patient treated with tofacitinib. The receptors shown here come from a human donor with alopecia areata.

J is TRBJ2-1 and V is TRBV29-1; D unresolved. CDR3 length: 12 amino acids. V was pared by 4 bases and J by 2 bases, with 6 bases between. Germline values: CDR1 SQVTM, CDR2 ANQGSEA. CDR3 nucleotide sequence: TGCAGCGTTGGGCAGACCTACAATGAGCAGTTCTTC. Translated, it gives CSVGQTYNEQFF.

This chain connects TRBV18 to TRBJ1-5; 7 nucleotides match TRBD1. The CDR3 runs to 14 residues. V shed 4 bases, J shed 1 base, and the junction held 1 base outside the gene matches. The V gene's germline CDR1 is KGHSH and CDR2 LQKENI. CDR3 in amino acids: CASSLGQSNQPQHF. CDR3 sequence (DNA): TGTGCCAGCTCACTGGGACAGAGCAATCAGCCCCAGCATTTT.

The genes are TRBV6-5 and TRBJ1-6; D perhaps matches TRBD1 (5 bases). There are 14 residues in the CDR3. Deletions cut 6 bases from V and 7 bases from J, with 13 bases between. Germline CDR1 MNHEY, CDR2 SVGAGI. This chain's CDR3 is CASSQGRLNSPLHF. CDR3 nucleotides: TGTGCCAGCAGCCAGGGACGGCTAAATTCACCCCTCCACTTT.

J is TRBJ2-5 and V is TRBV19; D may be TRBD1 or TRBD2 (5 bases each). V dropped 3 bases and J dropped 3 bases, with 8 bases sitting between them. CDR3 length equals 13 residues. Per germline, CDR1 LNHDA and CDR2 SQIVND (reference sequence). CDR3 in amino acids: CASSMGREETQYF. CDR3 coding DNA: TGTGCCAGTAGTATGGGACGGGAAGAGACCCAGTACTTC. Drawing the rest from reference TRBV19 and TRBJ2-5, the complete variable domain is DGGITQSPKYLFRKEGQNVTLSCEQNLNHDAMYWYRQDPGQGLRLIYYSQIVNDFQKGDIAEGYSVSREKKESFPLTVTSAQKNPTAFYLCASSMGREETQYFGPGTRLLVL.

This clone has only a few counts. V and J are TRBV10-2 and TRBJ1-5; 8 nucleotides agree with TRBD1. CDR1 is WSHSY and CDR2 is SAAADI in the germline V gene. J lost 0 bases, V lost 7 bases, and 5 bases had no gene match. This CDR3 region has 15 residues. CDR3 sequence: CASKLTGDSNQPQHF. The CDR3 DNA is TGCGCCAGCAAGCTGACAGGGGATAGCAATCAGCCCCAGCATTTT.

The chain links TRBV30 to TRBJ2-1, with D hard to call. This CDR3 is built from 12 residues. CDR1 is GTSNPN, CDR2 SVGIG, per germline (reference sequence). V was trimmed by 6 bases and J by 4 bases, leaving 10 bases between them. The CDR3: CACVVDYNEQFF. As DNA, the CDR3 is TGTGCCTGCGTGGTAGATTACAATGAGCAGTTCTTC.

The rearrangement uses TRBV9 and TRBJ1-5; 7 positions agree with TRBD1. Germline assignment: CDR1 SGDLS and CDR2 YYNGEE. The CDR3 runs 15 residues. Trimming removed 4 bases from V and 6 bases from J; junction bases left unmatched: 10. CDR3 coding DNA: TGTGCCAGCAGCTGGGACAGACCGGTTCTTCAGCCCCAGCATTTT. The encoded protein is CASSWDRPVLQPQHF.

The chain employs TRBV30 and TRBJ2-5; 11 bases map to TRBD2. Germline V gives CDR1 GTSNPN, CDR2 SVGIG (reference sequence). The V and J ends lost 2 bases and 2 bases, in that order; junction bases with no gene match: 7. The CDR3 extends over 16 amino acids. The chain's CDR3 is CAWSPGTSGGQETQYF. The CDR3 region has the DNA TGTGCCTGGAGTCCGGGGACTAGCGGAGGTCAAGAGACCCAGTACTTC.

This clone has more than one count but fewer than ten. The chain combines TRBV29-1 with TRBJ2-7, with D possibly matching TRBD2 (5 bases). V was cut by 7 bases and J by 3 bases, with 13 bases left in between. This CDR3 spans 12 amino acids. Germline values: CDR1 SQVTM, CDR2 ANQGSEA. The CDR3 spells CSAGNGNYEQYF. The CDR3 bases are TGCAGCGCCGGGAACGGCAACTACGAGCAGTACTTC.

The gene calls are TRBV29-1 and TRBJ1-1; 7 bases are a match to TRBD1. The V gene's germline CDR1 is SQVTM and CDR2 ANQGSEA. The CDR3 is 11 residues long. Trimming at V came to 7 bases and at J to 5 bases, leaving 4 bases not matched to a gene. The CDR3 region is CSGQGWTEAFF. The CDR3 DNA follows: TGCAGCGGACAGGGTTGGACTGAAGCTTTCTTT.

This clone has just a few counts. V is TRBV10-3 and J is TRBJ1-1; TRBD1 might be the D (5 bases). CDR1 is ENHRY and CDR2 is SYGVKD in the germline V gene. V lost 6 bases and J lost 1, with 12 bases in between. This CDR3 contains 14 residues. The CDR3 DNA is TGTGCCATCAGGGAAACTAGGGGGAACACTGAAGCTTTCTTT. It translates to CAIRETRGNTEAFF.

The chain links TRBV9 to TRBJ1-1, with TRBD1 matching over 12 bases. The V gene's germline CDR1 is SGDLS and CDR2 YYNGEE. There are 18 residues in the CDR3. V lost 0 bases, J lost 2 bases, and 8 bases stayed unmatched. The CDR3 is CASSVASGTGGQNTEAFF. CDR3 coding DNA: TGTGCCAGCAGCGTAGCTTCCGGGACAGGGGGCCAAAACACTGAAGCTTTCTTT.

This sequence joins TRBV2 and TRBJ1-1; TRBD1 might be the D (5 bases). The germline V gene encodes CDR1 SNHLY and CDR2 FYNNEI. The ends were cut back, 6 bases at V and 1 base at J, with 12 bases in the middle. The CDR3 runs to 14 residues. CDR3 in amino acids: CASSLGPGNTEAFF. CDR3 bases: TGTGCCAGCAGCCTGGGACCGGGGAACACTGAAGCTTTCTTT.

This sequence joins TRBV7-2 and TRBJ2-5, with D possibly TRBD2 on 5 matching bases. V was trimmed by 5 bases and J by 5 bases, leaving 18 bases between them. The CDR3 contains 15 residues. Germline CDR1 SGHTA, CDR2 FQGNSA. In nucleotides, the CDR3 is TGTGCCAGCAGCCGTCCCCCGGGGAGTGAGGAGACCCAGTACTTC. Translated, it gives CASSRPPGSEETQYF. The full variable domain, completed using reference TRBV7-2 and TRBJ2-5, is GAGVSQSPSNKVTEKGKDVELRCDPISGHTALYWYRQSLGQGLEFLIYFQGNSAPDKSGLPSDRFSAERTGGSVSTLTIQRTQQEDSAVYLCASSRPPGSEETQYFGPGTRLLVL.

In its sample, this clone was seen once. The chain is built from TRBV7-2 and TRBJ2-2, with D possibly TRBD2 on 6 matching bases. Deletions cut 4 bases from V and 5 bases from J, with 14 bases between. CDR3 size: 15 residues. Germline V gives CDR1 SGHTA, CDR2 FQGNSA. CDR3 sequence (DNA): TGTGCCAGCAGCTCCCTTGTCGGGGGAACCGGGGAGCTGTTTTTT. Translated, it gives CASSSLVGGTGELFF.

This chain joins TRBV5-1 and TRBJ2-1, with D unresolved. The CDR3 length is 14 residues. From germline, CDR1 is SGHRS and CDR2 YFSETQ. The germline V and J ends were trimmed by 0 bases and 8 bases, with 12 bases remaining between them. The CDR3 spells CASSLGHDLDEQFF. CDR3 sequence (DNA): TGCGCCAGCAGCTTGGGTCATGATTTAGATGAGCAGTTCTTC.

The chain has TRBV19 and TRBJ2-4, with 9 bases that match TRBD1. With 4 bases clipped from V and 6 bases from J, the junction kept 4 bases outside the gene matches. The CDR3 is 14 residues long. The V gene's germline CDR1 is LNHDA and CDR2 SQIVND (reference sequence). The CDR3 coding sequence is TGTGCCAGTAGTACCTGGGGACAGGGAAACATTCAGTACTTC. Protein product: CASSTWGQGNIQYF.

This sequence joins TRBV7-9 and TRBJ2-2; D assignment may be TRBD1 or TRBD2 (7 bases each). The CDR3 is 16 amino acids. Looked up from germline, CDR1 is SEHNR and CDR2 is FQNEAQ (reference sequence). Trimming removed 5 bases at V and 5 bases at J, with 18 bases between. The CDR3 protein is CASSDPQGGATGELFF. The CDR3 DNA sequence: TGTGCCAGCAGCGACCCCCAGGGGGGGGCAACCGGGGAGCTGTTTTTT.

The chain uses TRBV5-1 and TRBJ2-2; the D gene is possibly TRBD1 (7 bases). CDR1 and CDR2 from the germline V gene are SGHRS and YFSETQ. This CDR3 has 16 amino acids. V gave up 3 bases and J gave up 2 bases, with 14 bases separating them. The CDR3 protein is CASSSTGRSNTGELFF. The DNA for the CDR3 is TGCGCCAGCAGCTCGACAGGGAGGAGTAACACCGGGGAGCTGTTTTTT.

The genes are TRBV6-5 and TRBJ1-1; D is possibly TRBD1 (6 bases). There are 13 residues in the CDR3. Germline V gene data show CDR1 as MNHEY and CDR2 as SVGAGI. V lost 6 bases and J 3 bases, leaving 11 bases between the germline ends. Here the CDR3 DNA reads TGTGCCAGCAGGCCGACAGGCTACACTGAAGCTTTCTTT. Its protein product is CASRPTGYTEAFF.

To note about this clone: Being one base from a much bigger clone, this may be a read error. The genes are TRBV9 and TRBJ2-1; D gene ambiguous. Germline loops: CDR1 SGDLS, CDR2 YYNGEE. The CDR3 covers 15 residues. Trimming cost V 0 bases and J 4 bases, with 11 bases left between them. CDR3 coding DNA: TGTGCCAGCAGCGTAGCTATGAGACTGTACAATGAGCAGTTCTTC. Encoded protein: CASSVAMRLYNEQFF.

The chain has TRBV29-1 and TRBJ2-3, with TRBD1 as a possible D gene (6 bases). There are 14 residues in the CDR3. V gave up 4 bases and J gave up 6 bases, with 17 bases separating them. Germline assignment: CDR1 SQVTM and CDR2 ANQGSEA. The CDR3 sequence is CSVARDTRRDTQYF. Written as DNA, the CDR3 is TGCAGCGTTGCCCGGGACACCCGGAGGGATACGCAGTATTTT.

This clone has only one observation. The rearrangement joins TRBV14 to TRBJ2-2, with D perhaps matching TRBD1 (5 bases). The CDR3 is made up of 13 amino acids. Germline V CDR1 and CDR2: SGHDN, FVKESK. V lost 4 bases to trimming and J lost 7 bases, with 10 bases between them. The DNA of the CDR3 is TGTGCCAGCAGCCCACAGGCGGTCGGGGAGCTGTTTTTT. The encoded protein is CASSPQAVGELFF.

The rearrangement links TRBV5-1 to TRBJ2-2; the D is unclear. V dropped 1 base and J dropped 1 base, with 2 bases sitting between them. Per germline, CDR1 SGHRS and CDR2 YFSETQ. The CDR3 covers 13 residues. The CDR3 region has the DNA TGCGCCAGCAGCTTGAGGAACACCGGGGAGCTGTTTTTT. It specifies CASSLRNTGELFF.

This clone was seen a few times. CDR3 in amino acids: CAWSWGFSYEQYF. DNA for the CDR3: TGTGCCTGGAGTTGGGGTTTCTCCTACGAGCAGTACTTC. This chain links TRBV30 with TRBJ2-7; D not resolved. V lost 2 bases and J 0 bases, leaving 8 bases between the germline ends. CDR3 length: 13 residues. From germline, CDR1 is GTSNPN and CDR2 SVGIG (reference sequence).

This clone appeared once. This chain uses TRBV29-1 with TRBJ1-3; D is perhaps TRBD1 (5 bases). This CDR3 is 14 amino acids long. V was pared by 2 bases and J by 4 bases, with 12 bases between. The germline gives CDR1 SQVTM, CDR2 ANQGSEA. The CDR3 nucleotides read TGCAGCGTTGAAAGTCTGGACAAGGGAAACACCATATATTTT. This gives the protein CSVESLDKGNTIYF.

This clone came up a few times. This chain uses TRBV20-1 with TRBJ2-5; D uncertain. This CDR3 contains 11 residues. Trimming stripped 8 bases from V and 4 bases from J, with 11 bases between. CDR1 DFQATT and CDR2 SNEGSKA come from the germline V gene (reference sequence). CDR3 protein: CSTAWGETQYF. The CDR3 DNA reads TGCAGTACCGCGTGGGGAGAGACCCAGTACTTC.

This clone appeared a few times. The CDR3: CASSKQVGTEAFF. For the CDR3, the DNA is TGCGCCAGCAGCAAACAGGTCGGCACTGAAGCTTTCTTT. The chain employs TRBV4-1 and TRBJ1-1, with a possible D match to TRBD1 (5 bases). The CDR3 extends over 13 amino acids. Trimming left V 5 bases short and J 4 bases short, with 11 bases between. Germline V gene data show CDR1 as MGHRA and CDR2 as YSYEKL.